The entry that follows covers one TCR beta chain sequence. This clonotype appeared a single time. It lacks a known antigen. No much larger clone exists at a distance of one base, and base qualities are not known. A read on its own is weak evidence. Interpreted using the paper, the treatment or condition label stands for: in vitro stimulation with specific CMV peptide epitopes to enrich CMV-specific T cells. The data originate from a study of T cell repertoires in cytomegalovirus infection (dated by TCRdb to the late 2010s). Background for the entire study: Peptide stimulations targeted recently identified HLA-C-restricted CMV epitopes, whose presentation resists viral immunomodulation, together with well-studied HLA-B-restricted epitopes. Because public TCR beta signatures pointed to carriage of CMV infection together with the matching HLA type, the HLA type of each donor mattered for the analysis.

The investigation overall reported the following: In both this cohort and an independent cohort of 352 donors, the cumulative frequency of public TCR beta family members distinguished carriers of CMV infection plus the relevant HLA type. The ex vivo response was dominated by HLA-C-restricted CMV-specific TCR beta clonotypes, which also provided the single most frequent clonotype in two of eight donors.

The CDR3, from cysteine to phenylalanine, totals 14 residues. The read is trimmed to its CDR3 DNA, 42 bases read in frame from base 1. From the germline V gene, CDR1 is SGHDT and CDR2 is YYEEEE. V gives up 0 bases and J gives up 10 bases, and the segment between their germline ends measures 16 bases. The sequencer listed for this sample is Illumina HiSeq 1500. The public reads were reprocessed in TCRdb via fastp at Q25 and MiXCR, keeping in-frame beta chains. CDR3 protein sequences are deduplicated, and each keeps its most common genes and DNA. The table for this sample lists some 800,000 distinct CDR3 sequences; 25% to 35% of them were counted only once. Of the sample, approximately 14% is held by the ten largest clones.

This material consisted of cultured CD8+ T cells from PBMCs, taken from culture after CMV antigen stimulation. The receptor was derived from a human donor in good health (CMV status not recorded). Some clones in this sample may be carry-over from other donors' samples. The rearranged segments are TRBV5-6 and TRBJ1-1; there is no confident call for the D gene. The bases are TGTGCCAGCAGCTTGGGAGTTAATGGACGGGGAGCTTTCTTT. Translation gives CASSLGVNGRGAFF.